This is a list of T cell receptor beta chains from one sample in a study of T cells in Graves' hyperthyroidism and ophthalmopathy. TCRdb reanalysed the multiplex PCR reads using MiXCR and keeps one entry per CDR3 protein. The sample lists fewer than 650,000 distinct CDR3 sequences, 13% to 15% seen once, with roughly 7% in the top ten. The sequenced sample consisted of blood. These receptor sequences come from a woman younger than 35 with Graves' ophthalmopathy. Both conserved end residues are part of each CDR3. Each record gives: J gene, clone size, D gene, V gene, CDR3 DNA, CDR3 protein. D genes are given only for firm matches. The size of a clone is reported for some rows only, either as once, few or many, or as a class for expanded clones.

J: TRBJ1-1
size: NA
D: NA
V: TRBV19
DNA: TGTGCCAGTAGTATAGGCGCGATTGAAGCTTTCTTT
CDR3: CASSIGAIEAFF

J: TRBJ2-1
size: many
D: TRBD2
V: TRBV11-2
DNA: TGTGCCAGCAGCTCGGTCATTGCGGGGGACAATGAGCAGTTCTTC
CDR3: CASSSVIAGDNEQFF

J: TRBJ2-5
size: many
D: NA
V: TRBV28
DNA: TGTGCCAGCATTCCCTTCTTGGGGGGAATCCAAGAGACCCAGTACTTC
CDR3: CASIPFLGGIQETQYF

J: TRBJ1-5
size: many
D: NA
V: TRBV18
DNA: TGTGCCAGCTCACCAATCAGGGATCAGCCCCAGCATTTT
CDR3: CASSPIRDQPQHF

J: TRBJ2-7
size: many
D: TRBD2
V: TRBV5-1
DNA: TGCGCCAGCAGCTTGGGGAGGGGACTAGCGGTTAGCTCCTACGAGCAGTACTTC
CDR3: CASSLGRGLAVSSYEQYF

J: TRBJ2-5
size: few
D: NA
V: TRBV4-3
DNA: TGCGCCAGCAGCCCCGCCGGCGGCTCCCTTGGGGTCCAAGAGACCCAGTACTTC
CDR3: CASSPAGGSLGVQETQYF

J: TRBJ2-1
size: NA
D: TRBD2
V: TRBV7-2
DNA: TGTGCCAGCAGGGCCGGGACTAGCGGACACAATGAGCAGTTCTTC
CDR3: CASRAGTSGHNEQFF

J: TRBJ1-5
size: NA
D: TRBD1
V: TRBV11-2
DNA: TGTGCCAGCAGCTTTACAGGGGATGCTCAGCCCCAGCATTTT
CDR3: CASSFTGDAQPQHF

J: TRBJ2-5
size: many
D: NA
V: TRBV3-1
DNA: TGTGCCAGCAGCCCGGGACGGATAGAGACCCAGTACTTC
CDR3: CASSPGRIETQYF

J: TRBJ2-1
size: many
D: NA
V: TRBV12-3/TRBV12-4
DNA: TGTGCCAGCAGTACTGGGGGAGCGGCCAATGAGCAGTTCTTC
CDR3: CASSTGGAANEQFF

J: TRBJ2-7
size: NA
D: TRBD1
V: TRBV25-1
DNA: TGTGCCAGCAGTGGTAGACATTGGACAGGAAACGAGCAGTACTTC
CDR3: CASSGRHWTGNEQYF

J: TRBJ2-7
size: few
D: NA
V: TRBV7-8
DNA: TGTGCCAGCAGCTTAGGTGCCTCGGGGACCCACGAGCAGTACTTC
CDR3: CASSLGASGTHEQYF

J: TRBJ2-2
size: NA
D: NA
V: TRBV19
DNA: TGTGCCACCAGGGCCACCGGGGAGCTGTTTTTT
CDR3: CATRATGELFF

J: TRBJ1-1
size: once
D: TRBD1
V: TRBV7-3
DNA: TGTGCCAGCAGTTGGAACAGGGGGCGCTTGGATGCTTTCTTT
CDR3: CASSWNRGRLDAFF

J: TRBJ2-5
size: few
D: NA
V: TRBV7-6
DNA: TGTGCCAGCAGCCCCGGACTGCCGATGAAGACCCAGTACTTC
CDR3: CASSPGLPMKTQYF

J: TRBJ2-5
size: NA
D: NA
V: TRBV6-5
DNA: TGTGCCAGCAGTTCCGGACAGGAGGGGAAGGAGACCCAGTACTTC
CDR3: CASSSGQEGKETQYF

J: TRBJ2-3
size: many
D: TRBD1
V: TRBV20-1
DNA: TGCAGTGCTAGAGTTCTCAGGGGGCCAGATACGCAGTATTTT
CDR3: CSARVLRGPDTQYF

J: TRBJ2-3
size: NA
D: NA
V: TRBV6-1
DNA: TGTGCCAGCAGCCCAAGTCGACCCAGGAGGACAGATACGCAGTATTTT
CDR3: CASSPSRPRRTDTQYF

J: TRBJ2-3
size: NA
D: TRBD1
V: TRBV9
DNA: TGTGCCAGCAGCGTAGCGGCGGCCCAGGGGGCGATCACAGATACGCAGTATTTT
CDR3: CASSVAAAQGAITDTQYF

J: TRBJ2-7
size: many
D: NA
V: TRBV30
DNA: TGTGCCTGGAGTGGCTCAGGGGTTGACGAGCAGTACTTC
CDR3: CAWSGSGVDEQYF

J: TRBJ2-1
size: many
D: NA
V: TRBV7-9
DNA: TGTGCCAGCAGGTATTCGGGACTCAGTTCCTACAATGAGCAGTTCTTC
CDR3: CASRYSGLSSYNEQFF

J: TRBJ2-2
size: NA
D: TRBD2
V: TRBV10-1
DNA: TGCGCCAGCAGTGAGAATACTAGCGGGAGAATTGATACCGGGGAGCTGTTTTTT
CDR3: CASSENTSGRIDTGELFF

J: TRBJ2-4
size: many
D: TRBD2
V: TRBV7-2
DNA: TGTGCCAGCAGCTTATCTAGCGGAGGCAACATTCAGTACTTC
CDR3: CASSLSSGGNIQYF

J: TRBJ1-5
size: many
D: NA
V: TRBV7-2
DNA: TGTGCCAGCAGCACCTCGGACAGATCGTATAGCAATCAGCCCCAGCATTTT
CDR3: CASSTSDRSYSNQPQHF

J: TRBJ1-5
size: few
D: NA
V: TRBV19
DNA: TGTGCCAGTAGTATTGGTTGGGCAGGGTCAGGACGGCAGCCCCAGCATTTT
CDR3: CASSIGWAGSGRQPQHF

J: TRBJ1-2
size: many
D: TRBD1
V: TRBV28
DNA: TGTGCCAGCAACGGGGTTATCGGGACAGCTAGCAACTATGGCTACACCTTC
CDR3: CASNGVIGTASNYGYTF

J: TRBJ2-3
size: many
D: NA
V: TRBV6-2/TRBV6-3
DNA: TGTGCCAGCAGTTACTCCCCCCCAGATACGCAGTATTTT
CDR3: CASSYSPPDTQYF

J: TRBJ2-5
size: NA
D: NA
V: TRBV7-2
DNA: TGTGCCAGCAGCTCTAGATCGGGGGGCAGGGCCCAAGAGACCCAGTACTTC
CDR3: CASSSRSGGRAQETQYF

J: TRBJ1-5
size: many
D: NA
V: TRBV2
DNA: TGTGCCAGCACTGAGGGGCGACTTAGCAATCAGCCCCAGCATTTT
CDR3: CASTEGRLSNQPQHF

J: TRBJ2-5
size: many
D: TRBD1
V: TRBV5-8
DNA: TGTGCCAGCAGCCCGGGACAGGGGGGCCAAGAGACCCAGTACTTC
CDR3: CASSPGQGGQETQYF

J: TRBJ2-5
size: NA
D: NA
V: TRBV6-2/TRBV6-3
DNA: TGTGCCAGCAGTCGTGCGGGACTCGGTGGGGAGACCCAGTACTTC
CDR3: CASSRAGLGGETQYF

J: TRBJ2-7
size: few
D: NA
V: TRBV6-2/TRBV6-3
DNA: TGTGCCAGCAGTTACCCTCGACGCGGGTCCCACGAGCAGTACTTC
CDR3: CASSYPRRGSHEQYF

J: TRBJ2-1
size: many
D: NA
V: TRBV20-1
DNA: TGCAGTGCCCCGGGACTTTCTGAGCAGTTCTTC
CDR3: CSAPGLSEQFF

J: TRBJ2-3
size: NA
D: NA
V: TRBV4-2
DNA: TGTGCCAGCAGCCAAGAGCGACTTAGCACAGATACGCAGTATTTT
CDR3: CASSQERLSTDTQYF

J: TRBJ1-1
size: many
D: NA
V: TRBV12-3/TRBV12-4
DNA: TGTGCCAGCAGTTTGAACGCAGGGAACACTGAAGCTTTCTTT
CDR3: CASSLNAGNTEAFF

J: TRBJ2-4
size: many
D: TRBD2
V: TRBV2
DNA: TGTGCCAGCAGTGCTGGAGCGGGAGAAAACATTCAGTACTTC
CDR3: CASSAGAGENIQYF

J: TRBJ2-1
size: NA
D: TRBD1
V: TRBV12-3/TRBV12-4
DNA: TGTGCCAGCAGTACGGGACAGGGGACGAGTGAGCAGTTCTTC
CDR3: CASSTGQGTSEQFF

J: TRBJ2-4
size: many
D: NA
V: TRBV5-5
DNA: TGTGCCAGCAGCTTGGGGCAGGGTGGTGACATTCAGTACTTC
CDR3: CASSLGQGGDIQYF

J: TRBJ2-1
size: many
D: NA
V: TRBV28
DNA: TGTGCCAGCAGTTTGAGGGGCGCGAGTCAGAGTGAGCAGTTCTTC
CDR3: CASSLRGASQSEQFF

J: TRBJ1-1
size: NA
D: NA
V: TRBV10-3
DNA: TGTGCCATGTCCTACATGGGGGCGAACACTGAAGCTTTCTTT
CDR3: CAMSYMGANTEAFF

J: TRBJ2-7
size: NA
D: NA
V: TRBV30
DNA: TGTGCCTGGAGTGCCCGTACAGGGCCTTACGAGCAGTACTTC
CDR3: CAWSARTGPYEQYF

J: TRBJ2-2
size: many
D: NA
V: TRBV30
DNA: TGTGCCTGGACTACAGGGAACGGGGAGCTGTTTTTT
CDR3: CAWTTGNGELFF

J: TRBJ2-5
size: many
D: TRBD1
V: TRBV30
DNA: TGTGCCTGGTTGTCCGGGACAGGGAGAGAGACCCAGTACTTC
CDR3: CAWLSGTGRETQYF

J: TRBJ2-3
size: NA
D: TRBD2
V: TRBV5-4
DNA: TGTGCCAGCAGCTTGAAACTAGCGGGAGACACAGATACGCAGTATTTT
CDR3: CASSLKLAGDTDTQYF

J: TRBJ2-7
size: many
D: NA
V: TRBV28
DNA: TGTGCCAGCAGTTCCTACACAGGGTACGAGCAGTACTTC
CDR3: CASSSYTGYEQYF

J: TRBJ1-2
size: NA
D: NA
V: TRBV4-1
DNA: TGCGCCAGCAGCTTCGGAGCGGGCGGCTACACCTTC
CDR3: CASSFGAGGYTF

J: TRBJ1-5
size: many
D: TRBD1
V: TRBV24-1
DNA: TGTGCCACCTCGACAGGGGTCGAACAGCCCCAGCATTTT
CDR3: CATSTGVEQPQHF

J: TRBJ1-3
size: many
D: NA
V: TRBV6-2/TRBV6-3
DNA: TGTGCCAGCAGTTACTCCTCCGCTGGAAACACCATATATTTT
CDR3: CASSYSSAGNTIYF

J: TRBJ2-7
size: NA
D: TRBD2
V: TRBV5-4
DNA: TGTGCCAGCAGCAGTTGGGGGGGGAGCCCCTACGAGCAGTACTTC
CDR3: CASSSWGGSPYEQYF

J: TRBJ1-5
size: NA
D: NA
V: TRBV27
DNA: TGTGCCAGCAGTACCGTCAGGGGTCCACCGTCGTCTCAGCCCCAGCATTTT
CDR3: CASSTVRGPPSSQPQHF

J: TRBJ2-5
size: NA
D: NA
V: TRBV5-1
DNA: TGCGCCAGCAGCCGGGACACCCGGCAAGAGACCCAGTACTTC
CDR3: CASSRDTRQETQYF

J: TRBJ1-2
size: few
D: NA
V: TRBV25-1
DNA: TGTGCCAGCAGTGAATGGAGGAGGGGACGTGGCTACACCTTC
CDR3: CASSEWRRGRGYTF

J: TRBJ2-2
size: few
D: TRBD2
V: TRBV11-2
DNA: TGTGCCAGCAGCTTCACTAGCGGGAGGGGCACCGGGGAGCTGTTTTTT
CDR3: CASSFTSGRGTGELFF

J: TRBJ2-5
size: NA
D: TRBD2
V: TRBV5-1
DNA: TGCGCCAGCAGCCACCATCTGGCGGGAGGACACCAAGAGACCCAGTACTTC
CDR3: CASSHHLAGGHQETQYF

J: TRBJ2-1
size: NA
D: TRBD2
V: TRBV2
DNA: TGTGCCAGCAGTGAAGTGGAAGCGGGAGACGACAATGAGCAGTTCTTC
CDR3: CASSEVEAGDDNEQFF